This T cell receptor beta chain came from a study of a mutant IDH1 vaccine in newly diagnosed glioma. General observations from the study: Pseudoprogression showed no apparent link to changes in top peripheral T cell clonotypes.

A note on this clone: Its matching antigen is unknown.

The germline gives CDR1 LNHDA, CDR2 SQIVND (reference sequence). The CDR3 spans 13 residues. After removal of 9 bases from V and 16 bases from J, the junction contained 15 bases not matched to a gene. TCRdb's copy holds only in-frame clones and misses some; the assay was immunoSEQ multiplex PCR. The sample contains around 92,000 clones, about four fifths of which appear only once. Indicated time point: baseline, week 1 (first vaccination visit). Treatment described: pre-vaccination baseline after standard-of-care therapy. The material was PBMCs, obtained from a glioma patient treated with radiotherapy, temozolomide or both. The TCR sequence derives from a woman between 50 and 59 years old with glioma. The chain couples TRBV19 to TRBJ1-6; 7 positions match TRBD1. The CDR3 sequence is CASLDRDIGILHF. The CDR3 bases are TGTGCCAGCCTAGACAGGGACATCGGAATTCTCCACTTT. The full variable domain, completed using reference TRBV19 and TRBJ1-6, is DGGITQSPKYLFRKEGQNVTLSCEQNLNHDAMYWYRQDPGQGLRLIYYSQIVNDFQKGDIAEGYSVSREKKESFPLTVTSAQKNPTAFYLCASLDRDIGILHFGNGTRLTVT.